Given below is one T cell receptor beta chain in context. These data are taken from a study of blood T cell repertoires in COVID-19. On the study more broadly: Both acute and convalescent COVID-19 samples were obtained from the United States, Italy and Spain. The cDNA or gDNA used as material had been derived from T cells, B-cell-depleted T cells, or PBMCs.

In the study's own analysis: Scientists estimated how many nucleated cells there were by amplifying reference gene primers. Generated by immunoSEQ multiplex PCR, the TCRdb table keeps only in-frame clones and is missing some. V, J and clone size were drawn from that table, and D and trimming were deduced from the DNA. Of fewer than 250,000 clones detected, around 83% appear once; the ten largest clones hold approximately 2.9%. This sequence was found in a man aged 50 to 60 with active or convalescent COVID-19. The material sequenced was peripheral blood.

CDR3 amino acids: CASSLSSGGVTGELFF. The CDR3 DNA follows: TGTGCCAGCAGCTTATCTTCCGGGGGGGTAACCGGGGAGCTGTTTTTT. The V call is TRBV7-2, the J call TRBJ2-2, with TRBD2 matching 8 bases. The germline CDR1 and CDR2 sequences are SGHTA and FQGNSA. This CDR3 is built from 16 residues. With 2 bases clipped from V and 5 bases from J, the junction kept 7 bases outside the gene matches. Combining the CDR3 with reference TRBV7-2 and TRBJ2-2 gives the whole variable domain GAGVSQSPSNKVTEKGKDVELRCDPISGHTALYWYRQSLGQGLEFLIYFQGNSAPDKSGLPSDRFSAERTGGSVSTLTIQRTQQEDSAVYLCASSLSSGGVTGELFFGEGSRLTVL.